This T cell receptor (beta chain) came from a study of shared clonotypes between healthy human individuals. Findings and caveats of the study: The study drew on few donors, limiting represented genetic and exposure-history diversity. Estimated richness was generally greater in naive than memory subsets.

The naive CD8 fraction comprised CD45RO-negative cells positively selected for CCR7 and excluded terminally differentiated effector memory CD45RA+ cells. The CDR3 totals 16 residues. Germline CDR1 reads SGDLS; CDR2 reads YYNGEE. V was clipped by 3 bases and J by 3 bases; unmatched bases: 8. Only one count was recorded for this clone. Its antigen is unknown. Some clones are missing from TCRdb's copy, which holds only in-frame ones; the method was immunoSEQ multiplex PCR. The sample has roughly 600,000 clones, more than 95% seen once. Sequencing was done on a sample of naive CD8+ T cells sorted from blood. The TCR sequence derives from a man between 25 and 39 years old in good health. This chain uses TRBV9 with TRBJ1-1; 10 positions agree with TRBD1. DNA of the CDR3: TGTGCCAGCAGCGCATCAGCCGGGACAGGGGACACTGAAGCTTTCTTT. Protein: CASSASAGTGDTEAFF.